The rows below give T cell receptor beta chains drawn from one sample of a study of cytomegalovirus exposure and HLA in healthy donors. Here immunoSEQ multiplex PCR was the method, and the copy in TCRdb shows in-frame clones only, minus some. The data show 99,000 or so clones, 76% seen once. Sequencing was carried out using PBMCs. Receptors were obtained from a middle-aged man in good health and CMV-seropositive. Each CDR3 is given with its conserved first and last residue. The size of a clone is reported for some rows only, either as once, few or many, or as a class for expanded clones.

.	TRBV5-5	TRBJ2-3	CASSLAGGTGGVTQYF
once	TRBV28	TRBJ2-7	CASSPFLSYEQYF
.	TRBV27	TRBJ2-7	CASSQGQGAFEQYF
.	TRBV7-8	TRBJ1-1	CASSSREGNTEAFF
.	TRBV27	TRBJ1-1	CASSGFTEAFF
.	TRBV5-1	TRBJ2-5	CASSLLPGAQETQYF
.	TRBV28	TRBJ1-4	CASRQQPGQGNEKLFF
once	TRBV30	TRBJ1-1	CAGNGNRGTEAFF
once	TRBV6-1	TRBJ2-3	CASSGRDNTDTQYF
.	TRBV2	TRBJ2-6	CASSEELGRLTSGANVLTF
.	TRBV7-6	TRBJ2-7	CASSLVRQGESEQYF
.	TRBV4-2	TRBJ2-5	CASSQEASGGETQYF
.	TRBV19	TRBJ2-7	CASSMGVAGVTEQYF
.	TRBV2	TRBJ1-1	CASSLREGTEAFF
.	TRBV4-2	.	CASSLDTYEQYF
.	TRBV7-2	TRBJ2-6	CASSTGIANGLTF
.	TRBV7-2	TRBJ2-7	CASSPDSSYEQYF
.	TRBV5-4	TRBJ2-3	CASSSYREREQYF
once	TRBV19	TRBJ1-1	CASTPRVNTEAFF
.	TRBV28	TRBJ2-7	CASSSGQGRREQYF
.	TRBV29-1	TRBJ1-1	CSVVLGGLNTEAFF
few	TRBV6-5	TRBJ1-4	CASSRQGGEKLFF
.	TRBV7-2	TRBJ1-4	CASRSPGHNEKLFF
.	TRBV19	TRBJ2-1	CASSNYRTGNGEQFF
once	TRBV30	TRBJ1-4	CAWSVGGTGNEKLFF
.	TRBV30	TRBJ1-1	CAWSDRGDTEAFF
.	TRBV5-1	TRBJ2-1	CASSPGQQSSYNEQFF
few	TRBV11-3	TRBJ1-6	CASSSGRSNSPLHF
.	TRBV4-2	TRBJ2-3	CASSQGLRGAVGDTQYF
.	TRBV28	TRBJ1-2	CASSSYYGYTF
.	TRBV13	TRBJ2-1	CASSRGQGVSYNEQFF
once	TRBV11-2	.	CASSPGQGAFYEQYF
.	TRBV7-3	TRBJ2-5	CASSFSGRVGETQYF
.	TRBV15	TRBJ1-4	CATTGGKSEKLFF
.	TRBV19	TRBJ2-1	CASSPGTSGRAYYNEQFF
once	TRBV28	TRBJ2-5	CASSPWAGEETQYF
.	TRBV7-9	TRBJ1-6	CASSLGDSPPSPLHF
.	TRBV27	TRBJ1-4	CASSLHRDRDEKLFF
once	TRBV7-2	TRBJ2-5	CASSLGAGRTGETQYF